This TCR beta chain was found in a study of control samples from healthy donors and cancer patients. CDR3 size: 18 residues. Per the germline V gene, CDR1 is MNHEY and CDR2 is SVGEGT. Trimming removed 0 bases from V and 6 bases from J, with 21 bases in between. TCRdb keeps only in-frame clones here, not all; method: immunoSEQ multiplex PCR. The data contain 110,000 to 150,000 clones, 92% of them singletons. The sequence came from a man aged 30-40 years in good health. The V and J genes are TRBV6-2 or TRBV6-3 and TRBJ2-1; unclear D gene. Sequences were obtained from blood. In nucleotides, the CDR3 is TGTGCCAGCAGTTACTCGGTGGGTTCGGCAGACGAGGTCAATGAGCAGTTCTTC. Its translation: CASSYSVGSADEVNEQFF.